This entry lists 7 T cell receptor beta chains sequenced from one sample in a study of shared clonotypes between healthy human individuals. Terminally differentiated effector memory CD45RA+ cells were left out of the naive CD8 fraction, which was CD45RO-negative and positively selected for CCR7. Repertoires were generated with immunoSEQ multiplex PCR, while TCRdb's copy carries only in-frame clones and drops some. The table includes around 2,000,000 clones, roughly 91% detected once. The sequenced sample was naive CD8+ T cells from PBMCs. The receptor set was obtained from a man aged 18 to 29 in good health. Some clones in this sample may be carry-over from other donors' samples.

This clone occurred once. The chain joins TRBV7-9 to TRBJ2-7, with 8 bases fitting TRBD1. V dropped 5 bases and J dropped 5; count of bases not matched to a gene: 8. Per germline, CDR1 SEHNR and CDR2 FQNEAQ (reference sequence). The CDR3 spans 14 residues. The CDR3 is CASSARTGTNEQYF. CDR3 bases: TGTGCCAGCAGCGCCCGGACAGGGACCAACGAGCAGTACTTC. Based on the CDR3 plus reference TRBV7-9 and TRBJ2-7, the full variable domain is DTGVSQNPRHKITKRGQNVTFRCDPISEHNRLYWYRQTLGQGPEFLTYFQNEAQLEKSRLLSDRFSAERPKGSFSTLEIQRTEQGDSAMYLCASSARTGTNEQYFGPGTRLTVT.

The rearrangement joins TRBV27 to TRBJ2-1; 9 positions match TRBD2. This CDR3 region has 15 residues. The V and J ends lost 5 bases and 9 bases, in that order; junction bases with no gene match: 11. Germline CDR1 and CDR2: MNHEY and SMNVEV (reference sequence). CDR3 sequence (DNA): TGTGCCAGCAGTCAAACGGGACTAGCCTGGAGTGAGCAGTTCTTC. Translating it yields CASSQTGLAWSEQFF.

The chain is built from TRBV7-9 and TRBJ1-3; 7 nucleotides align to TRBD1. Germline trimming cut 5 bases from V and 2 bases from J; bases unmatched to any gene: 6. Germline lookup yields CDR1 SEHNR and CDR2 FQNEAQ (reference sequence). This CDR3 has 15 residues. The CDR3 sequence is CASSPGTAAGNTIYF. For the CDR3, the DNA is TGTGCCAGCAGCCCCGGGACAGCAGCTGGAAACACCATATATTTT.

The CDR3 DNA reads TGCGCCAGCAGCCTCCTTGTGGGGGGCCAAGAGACCCAGTACTTC. Translation: CASSLLVGGQETQYF. V is TRBV4-1 and J is TRBJ2-5; D might be TRBD2 (6 bases). This CDR3 is 15 amino acids long. Germline assignment: CDR1 MGHRA and CDR2 YSYEKL. With 4 bases removed from V and 1 base from J, the gap between germline ends came to 13 bases.

The chain employs TRBV29-1 and TRBJ1-2, with 7 positions matching TRBD1. The CDR3 spans 14 residues. V lost 4 bases and J lost 4; bases outside the gene matches: 9. The germline CDR1 and CDR2 sequences are SQVTM and ANQGSEA. The CDR3 nucleotides read TGCAGCGTTGTGGAGAGACAGGGCCTCTATGGCTACACCTTC. Translating it yields CSVVERQGLYGYTF.

This chain uses TRBV9 with TRBJ2-1; tentatively, D is TRBD2 (5 bases). The germline V gene encodes CDR1 SGDLS and CDR2 YYNGEE. V was trimmed by 4 bases and J by 6 bases, leaving 20 bases between them. CDR3 length equals 16 residues. The CDR3 DNA follows: TGTGCCAGCAGCACAAGGACGGAAGACTACTCCAATGAGCAGTTCTTC. Its translation is CASSTRTEDYSNEQFF. The full variable domain, its missing parts supplied by reference TRBV9 and TRBJ2-1, is DSGVTQTPKHLITATGQRVTLRCSPRSGDLSVYWYQQSLDQGLQFLIQYYNGEERAKGNILERFSAQQFPDLHSELNLSSLELGDSALYFCASSTRTEDYSNEQFFGPGTRLTVL.

Worth noting for this clone: The sample holds other DNA sequences that translate to the same CDR3. The gene calls are TRBV27 and TRBJ2-7; D remains unclear. From germline, CDR1 is MNHEY and CDR2 SMNVEV (reference sequence). This CDR3 contains 12 residues. With 4 bases removed from V and 3 bases from J, the gap between germline ends came to 7 bases. The CDR3 coding sequence is TGTGCCAGCAGTTCGTCGAACTACGAGCAGTACTTC. It codes for CASSSSNYEQYF.